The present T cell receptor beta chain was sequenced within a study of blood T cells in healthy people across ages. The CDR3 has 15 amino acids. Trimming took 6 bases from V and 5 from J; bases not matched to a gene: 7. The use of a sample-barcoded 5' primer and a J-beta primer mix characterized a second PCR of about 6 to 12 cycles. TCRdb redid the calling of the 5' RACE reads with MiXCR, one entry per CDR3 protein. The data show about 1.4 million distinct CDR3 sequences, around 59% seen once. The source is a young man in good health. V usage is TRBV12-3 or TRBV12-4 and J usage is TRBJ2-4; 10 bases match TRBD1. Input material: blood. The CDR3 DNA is TGTGCCAGCAGGTCTCGTGGGACAGGGGAAAACATTCAGTACTTC. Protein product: CASRSRGTGENIQYF.